This entry lists 3 T cell receptor beta chains sequenced from one sample in a study of identical twins. TCRdb ran MiXCR on the 5' RACE reads and lists one entry per CDR3 protein. Of more than 1.5 million distinct CDR3 sequences in the sample, 32% are singletons; the top ten hold 0.25% to 0.3%. The specimen sequenced was cord blood. All receptors come from a newborn girl in good health.

This clonotype has just a few counts. This chain links TRBV29-1 with TRBJ2-1, with 11 positions matching TRBD2. The V gene end was trimmed by 4 bases and the J gene end by 2 bases; junction bases not matched to a gene: 7. This CDR3 is built from 16 residues. Germline V gene sequence: CDR1 SQVTM, CDR2 ANQGSEA. CDR3 bases: TGCAGCGTTGGCCCTATAGCGGGGGGGCCCTACAATGAGCAGTTCTTC. Translation: CSVGPIAGGPYNEQFF.

This chain connects TRBV6-1 to TRBJ1-2, with D possibly TRBD1 on 5 matching bases. This CDR3 is built from 12 residues. CDR1 MNHNS and CDR2 SASEGT come from the germline V gene. V lost 8 bases and J 4 bases, leaving 11 bases between the germline ends. The CDR3 DNA sequence: TGTGCCAGCGTGGGGCAGATCTATGGCTACACCTTC. Translated: CASVGQIYGYTF.

This clonotype showed up many times. The junction departs from the called germline gene at one end, perhaps through a read error. The rearrangement joins TRBV4-1 to TRBJ2-7; no reliable D call. CDR1 is MGHRA, CDR2 YSYEKL, per germline. The CDR3 covers 14 residues. The CDR3 region has the DNA TGCGCCAGCAGCCAACTAACGCGCTCCTTCGAGCAGTACTTC. Translating gives CASSQLTRSFEQYF.